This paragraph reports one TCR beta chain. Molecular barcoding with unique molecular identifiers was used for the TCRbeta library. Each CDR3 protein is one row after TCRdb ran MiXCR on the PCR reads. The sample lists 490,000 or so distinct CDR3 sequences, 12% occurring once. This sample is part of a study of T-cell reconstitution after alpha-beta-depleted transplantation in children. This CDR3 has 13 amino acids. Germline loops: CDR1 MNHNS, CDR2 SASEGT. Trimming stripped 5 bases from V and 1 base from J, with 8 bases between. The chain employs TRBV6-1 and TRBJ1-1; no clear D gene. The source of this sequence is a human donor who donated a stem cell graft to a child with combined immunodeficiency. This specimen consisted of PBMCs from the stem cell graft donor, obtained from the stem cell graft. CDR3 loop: CASSKQTNTEAFF. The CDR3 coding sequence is TGTGCCAGCAGTAAACAGACGAACACTGAAGCTTTCTTT.